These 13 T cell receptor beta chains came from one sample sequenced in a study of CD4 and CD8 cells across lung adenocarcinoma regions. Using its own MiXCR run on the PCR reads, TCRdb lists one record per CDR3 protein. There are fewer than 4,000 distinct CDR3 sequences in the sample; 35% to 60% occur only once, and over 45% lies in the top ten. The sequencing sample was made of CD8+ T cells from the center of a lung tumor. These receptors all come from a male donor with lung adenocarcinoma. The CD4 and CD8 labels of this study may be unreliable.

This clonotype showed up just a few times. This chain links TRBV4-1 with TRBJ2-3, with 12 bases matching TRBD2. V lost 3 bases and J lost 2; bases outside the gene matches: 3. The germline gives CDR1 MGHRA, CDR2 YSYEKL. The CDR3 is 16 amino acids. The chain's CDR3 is CASSHRTSGNTDTQYF. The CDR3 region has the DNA TGCGCCAGCAGCCATCGGACTAGCGGGAACACAGATACGCAGTATTTT.

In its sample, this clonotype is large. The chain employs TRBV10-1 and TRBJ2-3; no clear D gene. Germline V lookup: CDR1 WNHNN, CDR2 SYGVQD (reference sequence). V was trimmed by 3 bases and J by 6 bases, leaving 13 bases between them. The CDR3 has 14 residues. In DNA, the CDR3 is TGCGCCAGCAGTGATATCGGCCCCCGCGATACGCAGTATTTT. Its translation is CASSDIGPRDTQYF.

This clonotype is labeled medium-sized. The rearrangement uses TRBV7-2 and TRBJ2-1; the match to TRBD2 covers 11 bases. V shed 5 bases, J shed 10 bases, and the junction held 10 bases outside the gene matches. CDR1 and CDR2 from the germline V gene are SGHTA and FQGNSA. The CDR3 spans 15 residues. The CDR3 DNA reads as TGTGCCAGCAGCGCTCGACTAGCGGGACCCTACGAGCAGTTCTTC. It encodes CASSARLAGPYEQFF.

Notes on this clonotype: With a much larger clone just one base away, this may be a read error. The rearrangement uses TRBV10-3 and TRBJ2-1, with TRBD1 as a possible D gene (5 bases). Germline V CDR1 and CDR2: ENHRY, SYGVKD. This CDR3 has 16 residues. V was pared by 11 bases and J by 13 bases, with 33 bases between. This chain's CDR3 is CASGISGKVSQETQFF. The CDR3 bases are TGTGCCTCCGGAATCTCAGGGAAAGTTTCCCAAGAGACCCAGTTCTTC.

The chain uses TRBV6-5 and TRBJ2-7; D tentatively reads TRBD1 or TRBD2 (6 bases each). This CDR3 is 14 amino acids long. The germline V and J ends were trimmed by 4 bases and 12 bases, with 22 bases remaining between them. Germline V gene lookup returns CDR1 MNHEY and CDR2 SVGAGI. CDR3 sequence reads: CASSSQRTAAGLYF. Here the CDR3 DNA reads TGTGCCAGCAGTTCTCAGCGGACAGCGGCGGGGCTGTACTTC.

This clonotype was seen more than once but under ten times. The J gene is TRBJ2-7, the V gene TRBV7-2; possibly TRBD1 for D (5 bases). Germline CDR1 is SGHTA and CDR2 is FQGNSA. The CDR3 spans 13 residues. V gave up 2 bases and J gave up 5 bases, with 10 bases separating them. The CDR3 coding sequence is TGTGCCAGCAGCTTAAGGCAGGGCCACGAGCAGTACTTC. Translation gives CASSLRQGHEQYF.

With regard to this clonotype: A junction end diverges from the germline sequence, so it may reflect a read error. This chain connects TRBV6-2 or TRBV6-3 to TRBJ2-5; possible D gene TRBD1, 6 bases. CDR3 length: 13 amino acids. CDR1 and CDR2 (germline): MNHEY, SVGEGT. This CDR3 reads CASTPPGHETQYF. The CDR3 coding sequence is TGTGCCAGCACTCCGCCGGGACACGAGACGCAGTACTTC.

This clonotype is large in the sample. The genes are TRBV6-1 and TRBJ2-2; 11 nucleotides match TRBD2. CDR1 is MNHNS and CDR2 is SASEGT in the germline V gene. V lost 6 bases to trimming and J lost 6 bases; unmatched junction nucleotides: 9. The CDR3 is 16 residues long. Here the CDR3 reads CASRDLAGGESGELFF. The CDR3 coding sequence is TGTGCCAGCAGGGATTTAGCGGGAGGGGAATCCGGGGAGCTGTTTTTT.

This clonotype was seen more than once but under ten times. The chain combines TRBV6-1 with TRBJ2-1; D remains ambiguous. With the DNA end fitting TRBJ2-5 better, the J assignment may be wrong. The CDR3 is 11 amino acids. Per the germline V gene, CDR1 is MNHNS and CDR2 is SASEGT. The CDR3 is CASSTNAIQYF. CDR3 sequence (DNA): TGTGCCAGCAGTACCAACGCGATCCAGTACTTC.

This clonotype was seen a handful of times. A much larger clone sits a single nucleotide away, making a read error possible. Here the CDR3 DNA reads TGTGCCAGCAGCTCCTGGACGGGAGGCTCCTACAATGAGCAGTACTTC. Protein sequence: CASSSWTGGSYNEQYF. V and J are TRBV27 and TRBJ2-5; 7 bases are a match to TRBD2. The CDR3 length is 16 residues. Trimming at V came to 6 bases and at J to 11 bases, leaving 21 bases not matched to a gene. Per germline, CDR1 MNHEY and CDR2 SMNVEV (reference sequence).

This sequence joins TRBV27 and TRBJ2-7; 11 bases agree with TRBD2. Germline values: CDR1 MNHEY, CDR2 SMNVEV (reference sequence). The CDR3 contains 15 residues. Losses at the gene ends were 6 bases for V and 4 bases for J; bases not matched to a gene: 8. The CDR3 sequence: CASSLTSGIGYEQYF. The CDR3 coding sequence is TGTGCCAGCAGCTTGACTAGCGGGATAGGGTACGAGCAGTACTTC.

CDR3 sequence reads: CASSFLSRARSTGTLFF. DNA of the CDR3: TGTGCCAGCAGTTTTTTGTCCCGTGCTCGGAGCACCGGTACGCTGTTTTTT. The chain recombines TRBV27 with TRBJ2-2, with D unresolved. V was pared by 3 bases and J by 13 bases, with 27 bases between. This CDR3 spans 17 amino acids. The germline CDR1 and CDR2 sequences are MNHEY and SMNVEV (reference sequence).

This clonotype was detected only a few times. The CDR3 region is CASSFKGTINTGELFF. The CDR3 region has the DNA TGTGCCAGCAGTTTCAAGGGAACAATTAACACCGGGGAGCTGTTTTTT. The chain carries TRBV28 and TRBJ2-2; D gene uncertain. CDR1 MDHEN and CDR2 SYDVKM come from the germline V gene. V was trimmed by 3 bases and J by 2 bases, leaving 13 bases between them. CDR3 length: 16 amino acids.